This T cell receptor (beta chain) was observed in a study of blood T cell repertoires in COVID-19. Study in general: The study drew acute and convalescent COVID-19 samples from the United States, Italy and Spain. Sample material is recorded as cDNA or gDNA derived from T cells, B-cell-depleted T cells, or PBMCs.

This CDR3 contains 16 residues. The junction had 8 bases not matched to a gene; V was cut back by 5 bases and J by 4 bases. Germline lookup yields CDR1 MNHEY and CDR2 SMNVEV (reference sequence). In the source study's methods: Estimated nucleated cell counts came from reference gene primer amplification. Measured with immunoSEQ multiplex PCR; TCRdb has only the in-frame clones, and not every one. V and J calls plus clone size are reproduced from that table; the DNA served to infer D and trimming. The sample has 80,000 to 100,000 clones, around 84% seen once; the top ten hold 13%. This TCR was sampled from a woman aged 60-75 years in a cohort sampled during active or convalescent COVID-19. Sequenced: peripheral blood. The chain has TRBV27 and TRBJ2-3, with TRBD1 identical over 11 bases. The CDR3 DNA follows: TGTGCCAGCAGTCCCTTGGGGGGACAGGGGGCAGATACGCAGTATTTT. Translating gives CASSPLGGQGADTQYF.